This T cell receptor beta chain was captured in a study of T cell repertoires in cytomegalovirus infection. Study-wide background: CMV epitopes that were recently identified and HLA-C-restricted were used alongside well-studied HLA-B-restricted ones. Matching HLA type, along with CMV infection, was indicated by public TCR beta signatures.

Study-wide results and caveats: Across the ex vivo response, the dominant clonotypes were HLA-C-restricted CMV-specific TCR beta clonotypes.

The sample holds many counts of this clonotype. Its specificity is not known. Each CDR3 protein gets one entry after TCRdb re-called the reads with MiXCR. The sample contains over 40,000 distinct CDR3 sequences, about a fifth of which appear only once. The source was CD8+ T cells from cultured PBMCs, collected from culture after CMV antigen stimulation. The sequence was collected from a human donor in good health (CMV status not recorded). Some clones in this sample may be carry-over from other donors' samples.

Written as DNA, the CDR3 is TGTGCCAGCTCACCAGTGCAGGGGTACGACGAGCAGTACTTC. Translation: CASSPVQGYDEQYF. The V gene is TRBV18, the J gene TRBJ2-7; possible D gene TRBD1, 6 bases. This CDR3 comprises 14 residues. Trimming stripped 2 bases from V and 5 bases from J, with 13 bases between. Germline V gene lookup returns CDR1 KGHSH and CDR2 LQKENI.